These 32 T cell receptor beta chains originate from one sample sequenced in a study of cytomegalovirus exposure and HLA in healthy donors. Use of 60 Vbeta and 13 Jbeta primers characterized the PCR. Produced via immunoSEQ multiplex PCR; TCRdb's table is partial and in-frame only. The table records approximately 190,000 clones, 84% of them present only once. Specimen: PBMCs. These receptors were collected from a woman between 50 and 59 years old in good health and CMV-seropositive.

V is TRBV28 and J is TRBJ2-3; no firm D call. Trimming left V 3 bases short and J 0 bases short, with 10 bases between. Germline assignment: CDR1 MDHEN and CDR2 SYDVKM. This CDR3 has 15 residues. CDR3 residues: CASSFSVPSTDTQYF. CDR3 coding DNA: TGTGCCAGCAGTTTTTCCGTCCCTAGCACAGATACGCAGTATTTT.

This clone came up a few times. The CDR3 sequence: CASSPRGQGAFTTEAFF. The CDR3 coding sequence is TGTGCCAGCTCACCAAGAGGACAGGGGGCATTTACAACTGAAGCTTTCTTT. This rearrangement joins TRBV18 to TRBJ1-1; TRBD1 agrees at 11 bases. Germline V gene data show CDR1 as KGHSH and CDR2 as LQKENI. With V trimmed by 2 bases and J by 5 bases, 10 bases remained unmatched. The CDR3 runs 17 residues.

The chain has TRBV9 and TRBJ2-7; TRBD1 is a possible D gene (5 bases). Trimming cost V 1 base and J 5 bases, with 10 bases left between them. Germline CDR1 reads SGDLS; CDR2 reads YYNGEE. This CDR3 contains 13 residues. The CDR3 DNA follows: TGTGCCAGCAGCGTACAGGGTGGACACGAGCAGTACTTC. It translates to CASSVQGGHEQYF.

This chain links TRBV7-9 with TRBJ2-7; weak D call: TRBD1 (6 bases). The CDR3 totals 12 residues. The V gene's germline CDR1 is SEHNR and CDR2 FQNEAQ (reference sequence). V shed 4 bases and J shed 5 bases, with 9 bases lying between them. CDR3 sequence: CASSSGQNEQYF. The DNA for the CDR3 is TGTGCCAGCAGCTCCGGACAGAACGAGCAGTACTTC.

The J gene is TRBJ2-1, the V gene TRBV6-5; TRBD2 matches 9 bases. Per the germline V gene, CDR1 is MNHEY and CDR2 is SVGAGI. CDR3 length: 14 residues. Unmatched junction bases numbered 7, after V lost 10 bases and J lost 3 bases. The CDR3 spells CATRKRGDYNEQFF. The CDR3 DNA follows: TGTGCCACCCGAAAGCGGGGGGACTACAATGAGCAGTTCTTC.

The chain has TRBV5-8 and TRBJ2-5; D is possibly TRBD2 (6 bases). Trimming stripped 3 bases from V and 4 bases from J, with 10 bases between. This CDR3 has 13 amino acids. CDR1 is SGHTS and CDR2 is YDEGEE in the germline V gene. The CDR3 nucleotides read TGTGCCAGCAGCTCTGGGGGGAGAGAGACCCAGTACTTC. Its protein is CASSSGGRETQYF.

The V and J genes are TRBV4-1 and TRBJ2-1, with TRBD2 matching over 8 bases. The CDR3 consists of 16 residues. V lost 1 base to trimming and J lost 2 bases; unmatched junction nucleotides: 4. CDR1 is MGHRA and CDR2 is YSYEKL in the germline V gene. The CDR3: CASSQGGGGTYNEQFF. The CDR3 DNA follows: TGCGCCAGCAGCCAAGGCGGCGGGGGGACCTACAATGAGCAGTTCTTC.

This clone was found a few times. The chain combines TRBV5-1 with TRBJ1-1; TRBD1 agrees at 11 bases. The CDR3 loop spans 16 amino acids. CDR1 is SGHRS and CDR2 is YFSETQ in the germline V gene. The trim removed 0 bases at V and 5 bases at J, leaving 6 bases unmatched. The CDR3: CASSLAGQGAQTEAFF. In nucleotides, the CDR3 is TGCGCCAGCAGCTTGGCCGGACAGGGGGCGCAAACTGAAGCTTTCTTT.

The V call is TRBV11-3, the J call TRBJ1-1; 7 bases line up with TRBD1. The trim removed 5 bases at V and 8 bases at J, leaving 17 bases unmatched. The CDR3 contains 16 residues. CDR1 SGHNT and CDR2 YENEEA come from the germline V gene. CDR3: CASSRLFGTEREEAFF. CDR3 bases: TGTGCCAGCAGCCGACTCTTTGGGACAGAGAGGGAAGAAGCTTTCTTT.

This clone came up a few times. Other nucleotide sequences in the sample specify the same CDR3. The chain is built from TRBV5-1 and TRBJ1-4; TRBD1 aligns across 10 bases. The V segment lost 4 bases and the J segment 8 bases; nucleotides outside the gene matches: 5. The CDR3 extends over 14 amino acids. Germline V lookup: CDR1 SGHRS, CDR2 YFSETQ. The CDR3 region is CASSPGQGNEKLFF. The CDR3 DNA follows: TGCGCCAGCAGCCCGGGACAGGGGAACGAAAAACTGTTTTTT.

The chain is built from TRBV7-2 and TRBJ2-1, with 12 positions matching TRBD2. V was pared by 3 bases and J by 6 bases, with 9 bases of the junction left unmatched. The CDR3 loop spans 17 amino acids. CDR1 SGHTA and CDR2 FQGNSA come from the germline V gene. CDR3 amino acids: CASSFAMTSGGINEQFF. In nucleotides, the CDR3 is TGTGCCAGCAGCTTCGCGATGACTAGCGGGGGAATCAATGAGCAGTTCTTC.

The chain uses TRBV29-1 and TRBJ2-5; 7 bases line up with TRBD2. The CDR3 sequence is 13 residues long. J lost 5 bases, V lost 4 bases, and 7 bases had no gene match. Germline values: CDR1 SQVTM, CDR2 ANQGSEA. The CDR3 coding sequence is TGCAGCGTTGTACGGGGGGACGGGGAGACCCAGTACTTC. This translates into CSVVRGDGETQYF.

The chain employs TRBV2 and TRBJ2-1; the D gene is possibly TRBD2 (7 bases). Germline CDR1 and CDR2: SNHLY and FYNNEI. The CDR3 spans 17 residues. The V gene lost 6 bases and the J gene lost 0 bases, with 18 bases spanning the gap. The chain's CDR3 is CASSRGLGEGSYNEQFF. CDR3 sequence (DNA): TGTGCCAGCAGCAGGGGCCTCGGGGAGGGCTCCTACAATGAGCAGTTCTTC.

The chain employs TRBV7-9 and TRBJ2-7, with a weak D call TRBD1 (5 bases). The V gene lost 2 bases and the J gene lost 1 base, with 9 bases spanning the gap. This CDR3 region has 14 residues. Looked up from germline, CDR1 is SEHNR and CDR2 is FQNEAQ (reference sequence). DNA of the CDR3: TGTGCCAGCAGCTTACAGGGTAGGTCCTACGAGCAGTACTTC. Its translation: CASSLQGRSYEQYF.

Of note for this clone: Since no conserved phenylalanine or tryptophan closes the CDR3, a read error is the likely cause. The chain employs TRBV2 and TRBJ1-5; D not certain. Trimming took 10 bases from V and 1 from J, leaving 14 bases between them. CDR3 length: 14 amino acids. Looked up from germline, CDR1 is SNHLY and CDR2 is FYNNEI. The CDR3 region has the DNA TGTGCCACCAAGGAGATCGGGAGCAATCAGCCCCAGCATCTT. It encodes CATKEIGSNQPQHL.

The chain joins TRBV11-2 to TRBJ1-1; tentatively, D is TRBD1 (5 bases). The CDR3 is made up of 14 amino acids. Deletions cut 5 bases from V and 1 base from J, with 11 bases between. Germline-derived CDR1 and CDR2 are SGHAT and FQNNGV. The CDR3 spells CASSGRQRNTEAFF. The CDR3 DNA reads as TGTGCCAGCAGCGGACGACAGAGGAACACTGAAGCTTTCTTT.

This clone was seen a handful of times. The CDR3 spells CASSLVATNQETQYF. CDR3 DNA sequence: TGTGCCAGCAGCTTGGTCGCCACTAACCAAGAGACCCAGTACTTC. V and J are TRBV5-5 and TRBJ2-5; D remains unclear. The germline V and J ends were trimmed by 0 bases and 0 bases, with 9 bases remaining between them. CDR1 SGHKS and CDR2 YYEKEE come from the germline V gene (reference sequence). The CDR3 consists of 15 residues. Looking up the rest from reference TRBV5-5 and TRBJ2-5 gives the full variable domain: DAGVTQSPTHLIKTRGQQVTLRCSPISGHKSVSWYQQVLGQGPQFIFQYYEKEERGRGNFPDRFSARQFPNYSSELNVNALLLGDSALYLCASSLVATNQETQYFGPGTRLLVL.

The CDR3 sequence is CASSLGQGGSHTGELFF. DNA of the CDR3: TGCGCCAGCAGCCTGGGACAGGGAGGATCGCACACCGGGGAGCTGTTTTTT. The chain recombines TRBV5-1 with TRBJ2-2, with TRBD1 matching 9 bases. The CDR3 covers 17 residues. Per the germline V gene, CDR1 is SGHRS and CDR2 is YFSETQ. V dropped 4 bases and J dropped 3; count of bases not matched to a gene: 10. Variable domain in full (rest from reference TRBV5-1 and TRBJ2-2): KAGVTQTPRYLIKTRGQQVTLSCSPISGHRSVSWYQQTPGQGLQFLFEYFSETQRNKGNFPGRFSGRQFSNSRSEMNVSTLELGDSALYLCASSLGQGGSHTGELFFGEGSRLTVL.

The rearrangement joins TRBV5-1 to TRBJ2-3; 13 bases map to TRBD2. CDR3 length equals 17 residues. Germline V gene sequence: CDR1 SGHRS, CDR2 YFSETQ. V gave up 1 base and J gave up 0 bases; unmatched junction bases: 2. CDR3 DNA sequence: TGCGCCAGCAGCTTGAGGACTAGCGGGGGAAGCACAGATACGCAGTATTTT. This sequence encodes CASSLRTSGGSTDTQYF.

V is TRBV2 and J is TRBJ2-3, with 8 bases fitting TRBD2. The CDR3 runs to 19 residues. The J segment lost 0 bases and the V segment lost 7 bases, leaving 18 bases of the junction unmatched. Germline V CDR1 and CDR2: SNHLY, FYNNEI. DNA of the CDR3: TGTGCCAGCACCCCCCGGGTCGCGGGGGGCCTCCCTAGCACAGATACGCAGTATTTT. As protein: CASTPRVAGGLPSTDTQYF. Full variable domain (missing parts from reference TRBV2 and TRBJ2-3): EPEVTQTPSHQVTQMGQEVILRCVPISNHLYFYWYRQILGQKVEFLVSFYNNEISEKSEIFDDQFSVERPDGSNFTLKIRSTKLEDSAMYFCASTPRVAGGLPSTDTQYFGPGTRLTVL.

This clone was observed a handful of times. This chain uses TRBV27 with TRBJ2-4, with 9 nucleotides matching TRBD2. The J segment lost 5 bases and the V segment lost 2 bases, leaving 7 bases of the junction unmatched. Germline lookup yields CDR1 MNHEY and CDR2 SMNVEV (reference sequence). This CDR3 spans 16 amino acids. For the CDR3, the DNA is TGTGCCAGCAGTTTAACGCTTGCGGGGGGGCAAAACATTCAGTACTTC. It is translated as CASSLTLAGGQNIQYF.

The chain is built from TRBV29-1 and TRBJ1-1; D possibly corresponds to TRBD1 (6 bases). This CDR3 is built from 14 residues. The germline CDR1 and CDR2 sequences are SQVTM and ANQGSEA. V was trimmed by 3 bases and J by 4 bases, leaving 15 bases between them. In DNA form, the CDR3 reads TGCAGCGTTGAGGGGGGGGGACATACCACTGAAGCTTTCTTT. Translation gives CSVEGGGHTTEAFF.

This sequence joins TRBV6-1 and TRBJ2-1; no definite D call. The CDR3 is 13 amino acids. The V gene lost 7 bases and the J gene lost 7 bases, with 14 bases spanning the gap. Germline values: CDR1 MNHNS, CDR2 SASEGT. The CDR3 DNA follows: TGTGCCAGCATGAATCTCCTTAGTAATGAGCAGTTCTTC. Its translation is CASMNLLSNEQFF.

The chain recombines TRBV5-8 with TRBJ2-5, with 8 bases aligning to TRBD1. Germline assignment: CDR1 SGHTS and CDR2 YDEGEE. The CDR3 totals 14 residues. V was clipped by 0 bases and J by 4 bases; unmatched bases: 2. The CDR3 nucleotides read TGTGCCAGCAGCTTGGCCGGACAGGGAGAGACCCAGTACTTC. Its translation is CASSLAGQGETQYF.

The CDR3 DNA is TGTGCCAGCGACAGGTTTAGCACAGATACGCAGTATTTT. Amino acid sequence: CASDRFSTDTQYF. The chain has TRBV7-9 and TRBJ2-3, with D possibly TRBD1 on 6 matching bases. The ends were cut back, 8 bases at V and 0 bases at J, with 9 bases in the middle. There are 13 residues in the CDR3. Per the germline V gene, CDR1 is SEHNR and CDR2 is FQNEAQ (reference sequence).

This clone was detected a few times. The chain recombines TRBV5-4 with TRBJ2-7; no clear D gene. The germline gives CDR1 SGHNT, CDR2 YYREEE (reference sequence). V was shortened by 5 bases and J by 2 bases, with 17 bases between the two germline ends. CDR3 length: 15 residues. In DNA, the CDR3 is TGTGCCAGCAGTATCCCTGGGCAAATGGCCTACGAGCAGTACTTC. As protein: CASSIPGQMAYEQYF.

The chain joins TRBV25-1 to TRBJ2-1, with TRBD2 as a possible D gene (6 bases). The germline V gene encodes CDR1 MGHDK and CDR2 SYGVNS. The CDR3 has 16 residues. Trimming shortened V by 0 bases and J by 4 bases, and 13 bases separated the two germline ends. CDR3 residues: CASSEYPGTDYNEQFF. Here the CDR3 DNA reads TGTGCCAGCAGTGAATACCCCGGGACTGATTACAATGAGCAGTTCTTC.

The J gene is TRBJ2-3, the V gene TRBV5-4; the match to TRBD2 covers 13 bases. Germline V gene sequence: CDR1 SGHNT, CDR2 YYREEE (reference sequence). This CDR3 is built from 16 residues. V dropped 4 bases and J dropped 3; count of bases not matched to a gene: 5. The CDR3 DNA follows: TGTGCCAGCAGCGCCACTAGCGGGGGGGCGACAGATACGCAGTATTTT. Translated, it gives CASSATSGGATDTQYF.

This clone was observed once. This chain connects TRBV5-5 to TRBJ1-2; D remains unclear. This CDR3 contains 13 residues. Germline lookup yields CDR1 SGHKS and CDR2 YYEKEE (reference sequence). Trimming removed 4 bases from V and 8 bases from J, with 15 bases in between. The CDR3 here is CASSRDPLRGYTF. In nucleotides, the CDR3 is TGTGCCAGCAGCCGAGATCCCTTGAGGGGCTACACCTTC. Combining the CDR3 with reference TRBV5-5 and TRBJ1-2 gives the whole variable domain DAGVTQSPTHLIKTRGQQVTLRCSPISGHKSVSWYQQVLGQGPQFIFQYYEKEERGRGNFPDRFSARQFPNYSSELNVNALLLGDSALYLCASSRDPLRGYTFGSGTRLTVV.

The CDR3 DNA is TGTGCCAGCAGCTTCGGGGGGCGGCAGTACGAGCAGTACTTC. Amino acid sequence: CASSFGGRQYEQYF. The chain has TRBV7-2 and TRBJ2-7; a possible D gene is TRBD2 (7 bases). Germline CDR1 and CDR2: SGHTA and FQGNSA. There are 14 residues in the CDR3. Trimming took 3 bases from V and 4 from J, leaving 13 bases between them.

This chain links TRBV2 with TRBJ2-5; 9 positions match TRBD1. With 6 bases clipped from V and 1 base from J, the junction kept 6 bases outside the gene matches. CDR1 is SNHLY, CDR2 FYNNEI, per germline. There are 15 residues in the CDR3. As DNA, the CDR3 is TGTGCCAGCAGCGGGGACAGGGCCGTCCAAGAGACCCAGTACTTC. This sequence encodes CASSGDRAVQETQYF.

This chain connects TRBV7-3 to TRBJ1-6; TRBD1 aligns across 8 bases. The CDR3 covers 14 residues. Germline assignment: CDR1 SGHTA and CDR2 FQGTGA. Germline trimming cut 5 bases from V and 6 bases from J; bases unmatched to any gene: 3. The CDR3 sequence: CASSLTGVNSPLHF. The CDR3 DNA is TGTGCCAGCAGCCTGACAGGGGTTAATTCACCCCTCCACTTT. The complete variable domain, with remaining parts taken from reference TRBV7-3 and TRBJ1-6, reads GAGVSQTPSNKVTEKGKYVELRCDPISGHTALYWYRQSLGQGPEFLIYFQGTGAADDSGLPNDRFFAVRPEGSVSTLKIQRTERGDSAVYLCASSLTGVNSPLHFGNGTRLTVT.